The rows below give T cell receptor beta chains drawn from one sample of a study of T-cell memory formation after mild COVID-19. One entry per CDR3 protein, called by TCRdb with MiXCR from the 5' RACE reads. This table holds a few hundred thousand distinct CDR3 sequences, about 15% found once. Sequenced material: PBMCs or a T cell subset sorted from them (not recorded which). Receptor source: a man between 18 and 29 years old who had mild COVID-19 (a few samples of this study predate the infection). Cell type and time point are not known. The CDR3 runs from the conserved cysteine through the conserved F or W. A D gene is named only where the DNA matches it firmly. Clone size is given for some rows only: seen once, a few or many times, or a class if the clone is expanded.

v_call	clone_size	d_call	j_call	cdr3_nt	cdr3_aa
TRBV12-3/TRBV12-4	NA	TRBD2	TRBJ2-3	TGTGCCAGCAGATCTGGACTAGCGGCAGATACGCAGTATTTT	CASRSGLAADTQYF
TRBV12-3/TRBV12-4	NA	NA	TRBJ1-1	TGTGCCAGCGTGAGAGGGGACCCCAGTCGGTTT	CASVRGDPSRF
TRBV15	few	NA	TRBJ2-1	TGTGCCACCAGCAGTTTCACGAGGGGTAACAATGAGCAGTTCTTC	CATSSFTRGNNEQFF
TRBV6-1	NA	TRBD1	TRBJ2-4	TGTGCCAGCAGACAGGGGGCTTTTGGCAAAAACATTCAGTACTTC	CASRQGAFGKNIQYF
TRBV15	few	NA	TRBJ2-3	TGTGCCACCAGCAGAGTGCTCGGCGCAACGGCCACAGATACGCAGTATTTT	CATSRVLGATATDTQYF
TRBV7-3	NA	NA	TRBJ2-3	TGTGCCAGCAGCTTAGAATTTAGCACAGATACGCAGTATTTT	CASSLEFSTDTQYF
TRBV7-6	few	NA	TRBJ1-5	TGTGCCAGCAGCCCAGGACGGGGAAATCAGCCCCAGCATTTT	CASSPGRGNQPQHF
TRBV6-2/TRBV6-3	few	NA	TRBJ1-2	TGTGCCACCTTGGACAGTTCTTATGGCTACACCTTC	CATLDSSYGYTF
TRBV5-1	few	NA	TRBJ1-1	TGCGCCAGCAGCAAACGTCGACGGGCCCCTGAAGCTTTCTTT	CASSKRRRAPEAFF
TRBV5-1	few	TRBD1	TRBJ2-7	TGCGCCAGCAGCTTTGGACAGGGGCTTTACGAGCAGTACTTC	CASSFGQGLYEQYF
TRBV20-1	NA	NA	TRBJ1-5	TGCAGTGCTTCGACCGAGAGGCAGCCCCAGCATTTT	CSASTERQPQHF
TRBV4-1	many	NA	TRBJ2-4	TGCGCCAGCAGCCAAGAGAGGGTGGCCAAAAACATTCAGTACTTC	CASSQERVAKNIQYF
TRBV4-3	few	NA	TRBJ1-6	TGCGCCAGCAGCCGGAACCGGGACAATAATTCACCCCTCCACTTT	CASSRNRDNNSPLHF
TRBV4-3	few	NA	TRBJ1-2	TGCGCCAGCAGCCTGGGATCCTCAAGGGGCTATGGCTACACCTTC	CASSLGSSRGYGYTF
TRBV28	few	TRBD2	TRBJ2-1	TGTGCCAGCAGTTACGCCGGCGGGGGTATGTATGAGCAGTTCTTC	CASSYAGGGMYEQFF
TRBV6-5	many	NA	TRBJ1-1	TGTGCCAGCAGCCATCTGACAGGTGGCACTGAAGCTTTCTTT	CASSHLTGGTEAFF
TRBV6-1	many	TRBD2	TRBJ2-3	TGTGCCAGCAGTGGACTAGCGGGGGGGCCAGATACGCAGTATTTT	CASSGLAGGPDTQYF
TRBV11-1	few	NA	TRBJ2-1	TGTGCCAGCAGCTTAGCCGTTGAGCAGTTCTTC	CASSLAVEQFF
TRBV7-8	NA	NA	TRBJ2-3	TGTGCCAGCAGCCCCGCAGATACGCAGTATTTT	CASSPADTQYF
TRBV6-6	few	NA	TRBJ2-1	TGTGCCAGCAGTACGCCGGCCCCTAAGCAGTTCTTC	CASSTPAPKQFF
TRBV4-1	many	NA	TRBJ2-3	TGCGCCAGCAGTCAAATCGGTAGCGATACGCAGTATTTT	CASSQIGSDTQYF
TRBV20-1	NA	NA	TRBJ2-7	TGCAGTGCTAGAGCAGGGGCGACATACGAGCAGTACTTC	CSARAGATYEQYF
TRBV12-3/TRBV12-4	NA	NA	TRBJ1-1	TGTGCCAGCAGTTTCCCCGAAGTGAGACCTGAAGCTTTCTTT	CASSFPEVRPEAFF
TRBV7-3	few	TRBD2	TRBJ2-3	TGTGCCAGCAGCTTAGCGGGGGGGCCCGGTCCAGATACGCAGTATTTT	CASSLAGGPGPDTQYF
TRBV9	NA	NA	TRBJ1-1	TGTGCCAGCAGCCTCGGAGGAGGGTTCACGGACACTGAAGCTTTCTTT	CASSLGGGFTDTEAFF
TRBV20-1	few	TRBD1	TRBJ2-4	TGCAGTGCTAATCCGACAGGGGGAAACATTCAGTACTTC	CSANPTGGNIQYF
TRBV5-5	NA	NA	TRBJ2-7	TGTGCCAGCTCGGCGGGGACCTACGAGCAGTACTTC	CASSAGTYEQYF
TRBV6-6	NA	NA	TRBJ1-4	TGTGCCAGCAGTACGGGTTCTTCGGCTAATGAAAAACTGTTTTTT	CASSTGSSANEKLFF
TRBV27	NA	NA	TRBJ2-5	TGTGCCAGCAGCTTCGGGCCGTATAAAGAGACCCAGTACTTC	CASSFGPYKETQYF
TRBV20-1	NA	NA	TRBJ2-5	TGCAGTGCTAGAAGGGGTTCCCAAGAGACCCAGTACTTC	CSARRGSQETQYF
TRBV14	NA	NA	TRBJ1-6	TGTGCCAGCAGCCAAGATTACAGGCAGACCTCCTATAATTCACCCCTCCACTTT	CASSQDYRQTSYNSPLHF
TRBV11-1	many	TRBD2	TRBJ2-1	TGTGCCAGCAGCCCGGGGGGGGATTACAATGAGCAGTTCTTC	CASSPGGDYNEQFF
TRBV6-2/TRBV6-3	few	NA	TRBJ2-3	TGTGCCAGCAACTACCGGGCAAGGCTGGGTGTCCCAGATACGCAGTATTTT	CASNYRARLGVPDTQYF
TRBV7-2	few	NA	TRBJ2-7	TGTGCCAGCAGCTTTAACGGAGCCTACGAGCAGTACTTC	CASSFNGAYEQYF
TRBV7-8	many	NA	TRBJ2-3	TGTGCCAGTTCGGGGGGCCTAGCGGCCCTAACAGATACGCAGTATTTT	CASSGGLAALTDTQYF
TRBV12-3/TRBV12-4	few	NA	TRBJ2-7	TGTGCCAGCAGCCCGGGACTGGTCTCCTACGAGCAGTACTTC	CASSPGLVSYEQYF
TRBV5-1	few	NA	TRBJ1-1	TGCGCCAGCAGCCCCCGCCGGCGGGAGAACACTGAAGCTTTCTTT	CASSPRRRENTEAFF
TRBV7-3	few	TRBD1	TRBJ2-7	TGTGCCAGCAGCTTGAATCCGGGACAGGGCTACGAGCAGTACTTC	CASSLNPGQGYEQYF
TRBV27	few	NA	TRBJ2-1	TGTGCCAGCAGTTTATCCAGGGGTACCTACAATGAGCAGTTCTTC	CASSLSRGTYNEQFF
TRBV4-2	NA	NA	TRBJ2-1	TGTGCCAGCAGCCAAGATCGGCGACTAGATCAGTACAATGAGCAGTTCTTC	CASSQDRRLDQYNEQFF
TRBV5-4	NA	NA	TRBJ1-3	TGTGCCAGCAGCGGACAAGGGACCAACTCTGGAAACACCATATATTTT	CASSGQGTNSGNTIYF
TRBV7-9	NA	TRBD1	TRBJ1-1	TGTGCCAGCAGCATTTCGACAGGGGTAGGGACTGAAGCTTTCTTT	CASSISTGVGTEAFF